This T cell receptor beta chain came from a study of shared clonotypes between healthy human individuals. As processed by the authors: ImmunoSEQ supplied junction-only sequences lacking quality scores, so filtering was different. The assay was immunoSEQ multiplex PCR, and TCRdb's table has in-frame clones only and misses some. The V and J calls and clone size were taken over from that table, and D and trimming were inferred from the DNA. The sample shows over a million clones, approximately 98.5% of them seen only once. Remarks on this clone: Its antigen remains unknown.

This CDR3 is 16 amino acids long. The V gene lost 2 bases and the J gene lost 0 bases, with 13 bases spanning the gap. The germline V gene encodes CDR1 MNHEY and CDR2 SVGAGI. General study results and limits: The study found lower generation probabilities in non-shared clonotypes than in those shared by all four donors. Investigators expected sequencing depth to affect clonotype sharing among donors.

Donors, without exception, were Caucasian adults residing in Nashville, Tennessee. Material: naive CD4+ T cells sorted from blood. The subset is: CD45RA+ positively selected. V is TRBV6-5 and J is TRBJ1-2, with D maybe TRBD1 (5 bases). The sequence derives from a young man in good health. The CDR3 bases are TGTGCCAGCAGTTACCTAAGGGGAGCAGCTAACTATGGCTACACCTTC. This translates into CASSYLRGAANYGYTF.